This T cell receptor beta chain comes out of a study of T cells after yellow fever vaccination. Each CDR3 protein gets one entry after TCRdb re-called the 5' RACE reads with MiXCR. The profile shows 200,000 or so distinct CDR3 sequences, roughly 6.3% of them singletons. This CDR3 comprises 15 residues. Trimming cost V 2 bases and J 4 bases; bases outside gene matches: 6. Germline loops: CDR1 SGHTA, CDR2 FQGNSA. This sample comprised CD4+ T cells sorted from PBMCs, obtained on the day of the yellow fever booster vaccination. The V call is TRBV7-2, the J call TRBJ2-7; 9 bases are a match to TRBD2. The sequence came from a man aged 30 to 39 who received the YFV17D yellow fever vaccine. The CDR3 DNA follows: TGTGCCAGCAGCTTAATTCAAGCGGGAGGTTACGAGCAGTACTTC. It specifies CASSLIQAGGYEQYF.